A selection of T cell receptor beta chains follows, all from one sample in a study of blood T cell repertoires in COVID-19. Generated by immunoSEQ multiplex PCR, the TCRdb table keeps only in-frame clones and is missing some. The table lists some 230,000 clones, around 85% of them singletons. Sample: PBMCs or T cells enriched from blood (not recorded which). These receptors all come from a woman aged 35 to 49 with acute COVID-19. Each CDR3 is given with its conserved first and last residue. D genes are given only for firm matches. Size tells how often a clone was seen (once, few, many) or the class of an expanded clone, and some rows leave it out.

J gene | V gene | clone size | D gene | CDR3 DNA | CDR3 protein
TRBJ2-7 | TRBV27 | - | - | TGTGCCAGCAGTTTAGGGCAAGTCTACGAGCAGTACTTC | CASSLGQVYEQYF
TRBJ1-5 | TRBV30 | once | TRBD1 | TGTGCCTGGAGTTTATCCGGGACAGCCGGGGGCAATCAGCCCCAGCATTTT | CAWSLSGTAGGNQPQHF
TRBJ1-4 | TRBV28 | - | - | TGTGCCAGCAGTTTGTTGCAGGGGAATGAAAAACTGTTTTTT | CASSLLQGNEKLFF
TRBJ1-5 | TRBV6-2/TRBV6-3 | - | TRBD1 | TGTGCCAGCAGCTCGGACAGGGGATATCAGCCCCAGCATTTT | CASSSDRGYQPQHF
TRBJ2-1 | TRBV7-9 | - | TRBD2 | TGTGCCAGCAGCTTAGCCCGGACTAGCGGGGGTAATGAGCAGTTCTTC | CASSLARTSGGNEQFF
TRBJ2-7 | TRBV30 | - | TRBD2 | TGTGCCTGGAGTGTCTCTAGCGGGAGTTACGAGCAGTACTTC | CAWSVSSGSYEQYF
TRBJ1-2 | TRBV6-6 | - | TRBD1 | TGTGCCAGCAGACTATCCACGGCCCACGACAGGGGAGGCTACACCTTC | CASRLSTAHDRGGYTF
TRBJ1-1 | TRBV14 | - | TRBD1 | TGTGCCAGCAGCCTAAGACAGACAGGGAGGACTGAAGCTTTCTTT | CASSLRQTGRTEAFF
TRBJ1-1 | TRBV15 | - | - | TGTGCCACCAGCAGAGATGTGACAGCGATGATGAACACTGAAGCTTTCTTT | CATSRDVTAMMNTEAFF
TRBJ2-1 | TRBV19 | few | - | TGTGCCAGTAGTATAGTCAAGAGCTCCTACAATGAGCAGTTCTTC | CASSIVKSSYNEQFF
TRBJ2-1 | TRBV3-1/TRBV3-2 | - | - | TGTGCCAGCAGCCATCCTCAGGGGAAATCGGCGGAGCAGTTCTTC | CASSHPQGKSAEQFF
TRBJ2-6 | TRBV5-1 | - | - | TGCGCCAGCAGCTGGGGGCACGCAAGCTCTGGGGCCAACGTCCTGACTTTC | CASSWGHASSGANVLTF
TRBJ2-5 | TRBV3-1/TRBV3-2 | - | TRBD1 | TGTGCCAGCAGCCGTTCGGGACAGGGGCCGCTGGGGGAGACCCAGTACTTC | CASSRSGQGPLGETQYF
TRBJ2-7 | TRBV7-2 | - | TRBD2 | TGTGCCAGCAGCTTGTCTAGCGGCCCCTACGAGCAGTACTTC | CASSLSSGPYEQYF
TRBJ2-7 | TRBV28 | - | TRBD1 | TGTGCCAGCACCCAGACAGGGGCCGAGCAGTACTTC | CASTQTGAEQYF
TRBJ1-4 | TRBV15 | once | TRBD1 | TGTGCCACCCGAAACCAGGGACAGCCCAAAGGAGAAAAACTGTTTTTT | CATRNQGQPKGEKLFF
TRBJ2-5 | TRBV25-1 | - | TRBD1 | TGTGCCAGCAGTGAATACGGGACAGGGTGGGAGACCCAGTACTTC | CASSEYGTGWETQYF
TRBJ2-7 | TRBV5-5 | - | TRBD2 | TGTGCCAGCAGCCCCCGACTAGCGGGAGCATCCCACGAGCAGTACTTC | CASSPRLAGASHEQYF
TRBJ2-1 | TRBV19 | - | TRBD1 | TGTGCCAGTAGTCTCACGACAGGGTCATCGTACAATGAGCAGTTCTTC | CASSLTTGSSYNEQFF
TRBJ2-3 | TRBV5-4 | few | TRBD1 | TGTGCCAGCAGGCGGACAGGGGGAGATACGCAGTATTTT | CASRRTGGDTQYF
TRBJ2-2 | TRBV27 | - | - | TGTGCCAGCAGTTGGCATTCCACCGGGGAGCTGTTTTTT | CASSWHSTGELFF
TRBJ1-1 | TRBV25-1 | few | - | TGTGCCAGCCTTGCCCGGGACACTGAAGCTTTCTTT | CASLARDTEAFF
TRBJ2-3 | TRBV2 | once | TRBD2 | TGTGCCGGCCGAAGCGGGGCAGGCACAGATACGCAGTATTTT | CAGRSGAGTDTQYF
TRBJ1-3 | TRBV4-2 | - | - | TGTGCCAGCAGCCAAGATCTTGGCAGGGGCGCTGGAAACACCATATATTTT | CASSQDLGRGAGNTIYF
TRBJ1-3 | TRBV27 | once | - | TGTGCCAGCAGCAGAAACGGACTCCGCTCTGGAAACACCATATATTTT | CASSRNGLRSGNTIYF
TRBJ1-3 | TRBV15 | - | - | TGTGCCACCAGCAGAGTCGCAGGGGTGGCTGGAAACACCATATATTTT | CATSRVAGVAGNTIYF
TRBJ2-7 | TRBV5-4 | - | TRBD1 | TGTGCCAGCAGCCAGGGACAGGGGGCCTACGAGCAGTACTTC | CASSQGQGAYEQYF
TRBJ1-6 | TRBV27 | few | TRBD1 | TGTGCCAGCAGTTTATTCGTCGGGACAGGGGTTGGTTGGGGATTTTCACCCCTCCACTTT | CASSLFVGTGVGWGFSPLHF
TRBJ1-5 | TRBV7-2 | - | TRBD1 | TGTGCCAGCAGCTCCCGGGACAGGGTTTCCAATCAGCCCCAGCATTTT | CASSSRDRVSNQPQHF
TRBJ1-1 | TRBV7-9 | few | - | TGTGCCAGCAGCCCCAGAGGCATTGAAGCTTTCTTT | CASSPRGIEAFF
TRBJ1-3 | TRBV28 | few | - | TGTGCCAGCAGTTTTGGGCGGGGGGGAAACACCATATATTTT | CASSFGRGGNTIYF
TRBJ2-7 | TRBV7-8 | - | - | TGTGCCAGCACCCCGTCAAGCCAGGGAAACTCCTACGAGCAGTACTTC | CASTPSSQGNSYEQYF
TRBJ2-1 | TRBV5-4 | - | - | TGTGCCAGCAGCTTCGGGATCTCCTACAATGAGCAGTTCTTC | CASSFGISYNEQFF
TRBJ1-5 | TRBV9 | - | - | TGTGCCAGCAGCGGAGGGGACACCCATCAGCCCCAGCATTTT | CASSGGDTHQPQHF
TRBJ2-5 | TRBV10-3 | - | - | TGTGCCATCTCCAGGGGACAAGAGACCCAGTACTTC | CAISRGQETQYF
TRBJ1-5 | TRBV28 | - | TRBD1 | TGTGCCAGCAGCTCCGGGACAGGGGCCAGGAATCAGCCCCAGCATTTT | CASSSGTGARNQPQHF
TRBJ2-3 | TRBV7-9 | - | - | TGTGCCAGCAGCCCAGAGGGGGTCTTGAGCACAGATACGCAGTATTTT | CASSPEGVLSTDTQYF
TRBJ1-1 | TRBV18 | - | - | TGTGCCAGCTCACCGCAAAGAACAGGGCACGGCACTGAAGCTTTCTTT | CASSPQRTGHGTEAFF
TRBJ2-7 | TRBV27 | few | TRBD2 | TGTGCCAGCAGTTTGGGTCTAGCGGCCTACGAGCAGTACTTC | CASSLGLAAYEQYF
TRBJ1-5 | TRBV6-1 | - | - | TGTGCCAGCAGTGCCTCTGTGACAGGAGGTAGCAATCAGCCCCAGCATTTT | CASSASVTGGSNQPQHF
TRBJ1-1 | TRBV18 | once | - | TGTGCCAGCTCACTCCGGGAGGCAGGGGACCGCACTGAAGCTTTCTTT | CASSLREAGDRTEAFF
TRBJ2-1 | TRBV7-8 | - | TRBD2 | TGTGCCAGCAGCCCCGAGACTAGCGGGGGAGACTACAATGAGCAGTTCTTC | CASSPETSGGDYNEQFF
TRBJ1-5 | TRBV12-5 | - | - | TGTGCTAGTGGCCCCGGGTTACAGCCCCAGCATTTT | CASGPGLQPQHF
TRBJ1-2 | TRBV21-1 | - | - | TGTGCCAGCTCACAGGGGGCGGGCGGCTACACCTTC | CASSQGAGGYTF
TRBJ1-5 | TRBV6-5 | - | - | TGTGCCAGCAGTCCTCCAGGTCAGCCCCAGCATTTT | CASSPPGQPQHF
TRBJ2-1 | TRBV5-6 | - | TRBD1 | TGTGCCAGCAGCTTGCGGACAGGCCAGTTCTTC | CASSLRTGQFF
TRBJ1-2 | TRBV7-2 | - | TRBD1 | TGTGCCAGCAGCCACAGGGGGGCGTATGGCTACACCTTC | CASSHRGAYGYTF
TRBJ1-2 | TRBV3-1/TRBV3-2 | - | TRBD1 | TGTGCCAGCAGCCAAGCGACAGGGTTGGATGGCTACACCTTC | CASSQATGLDGYTF
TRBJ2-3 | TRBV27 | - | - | TGTGCCAGCAGTTTATCGATACTTGATACGCAGTATTTT | CASSLSILDTQYF
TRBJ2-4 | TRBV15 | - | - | TGTGCCACCAGCATCACGGGGACCAAAAACATTCAGTACTTC | CATSITGTKNIQYF
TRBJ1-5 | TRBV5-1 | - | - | TGCGCCAGCAGGAGGCACCATCAGCCCCAGCATTTT | CASRRHHQPQHF
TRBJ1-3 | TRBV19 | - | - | TGTGCCACCGCCCCAGGGCCGGCAGGAAACACCATATATTTT | CATAPGPAGNTIYF